This TCR beta chain was documented in a study of T cell responses to AZD1222 COVID-19 vaccine. Study observations and caveats: At baseline, just a handful of AZD1222 recipients tested seropositive. The breadth and depth of Spike-specific TCRs increased once two AZD1222 doses had been given.

Some clones are missing from TCRdb's copy, which holds only in-frame ones; the method was immunoSEQ multiplex PCR. The table lists 140,000 to 150,000 clones, about 92% of them singletons. As to this clone: The antigen remains undetermined.

The CDR3 totals 11 residues. Germline-derived CDR1 and CDR2 are DFQATT and SNEGSKA (reference sequence). Trimming pared 4 bases from V and 1 base from J, leaving 4 bases between. The chain links TRBV20-1 to TRBJ1-1, with D hard to call. The sample in question was peripheral blood, obtained on day 0 of AZD1222 vaccination. The receptor was derived from an adult in good health. This CDR3 is CSATWNTEAFF. CDR3 nucleotide sequence: TGCAGTGCTACGTGGAACACTGAAGCTTTCTTT.